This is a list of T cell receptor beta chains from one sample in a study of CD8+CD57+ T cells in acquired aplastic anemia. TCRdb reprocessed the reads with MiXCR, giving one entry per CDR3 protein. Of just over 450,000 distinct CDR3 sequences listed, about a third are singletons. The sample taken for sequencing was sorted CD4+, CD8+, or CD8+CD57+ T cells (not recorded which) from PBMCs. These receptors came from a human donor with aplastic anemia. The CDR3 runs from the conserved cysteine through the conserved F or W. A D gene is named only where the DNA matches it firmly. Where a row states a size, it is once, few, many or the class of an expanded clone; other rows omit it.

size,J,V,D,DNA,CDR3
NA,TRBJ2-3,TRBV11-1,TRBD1,TGTGCCAGCAGCTTAGTAGGCAGGGGGCGAGCTCCGCGCACAGATACGCAGTATTTT,CASSLVGRGRAPRTDTQYF
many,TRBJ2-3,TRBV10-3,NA,TGTGCCATCAGTGCGCAAGGACAGTCTAGCACAGATACGCAGTATTTT,CAISAQGQSSTDTQYF
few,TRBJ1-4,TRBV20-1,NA,TGCAGTGCTAGTGGAACTAATGAAAAACTGTTTTTT,CSASGTNEKLFF
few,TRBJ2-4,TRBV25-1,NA,TGTGCCAGCAGCCGTGAGGTTTCCAAAAACATTCAGTACTTC,CASSREVSKNIQYF
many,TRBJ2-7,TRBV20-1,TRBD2,TGCAGTGCCACACTAGCGCCCTTGACGTACGAGCAGTACTTC,CSATLAPLTYEQYF
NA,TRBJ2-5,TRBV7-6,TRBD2,TGTGCCAGCTTTGGCGGGAGGCCACGGGAGACCCAGTACTTC,CASFGGRPRETQYF
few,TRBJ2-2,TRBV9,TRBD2,TGTGCCAGCAGCGAGACTAGCGTCACCGGGGAGCTGTTTTTT,CASSETSVTGELFF
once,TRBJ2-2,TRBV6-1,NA,TGTGCCAGCAGGCTCTCAGGGAACACCGGGGAGCTGTTTTTT,CASRLSGNTGELFF
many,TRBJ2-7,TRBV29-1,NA,TGCAGCGTTGACAGGGCCGGGAACGAGCAGTACTTC,CSVDRAGNEQYF
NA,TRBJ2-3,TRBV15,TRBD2,TGTGCCACCAGCAGGCAGGGACTAGCGGGTGCCTTAGGCACAGATACGCAGTATTTT,CATSRQGLAGALGTDTQYF
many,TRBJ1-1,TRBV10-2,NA,TGCGCCAGCAGCAGGGTCGTGAACACTGAAGCTTTCTTT,CASSRVVNTEAFF
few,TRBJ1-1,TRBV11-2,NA,TGTGCCAGCAGCTTATTGTCTGTCCGGAAAATTATGAACACTGAAGCTTTCTTT,CASSLLSVRKIMNTEAFF
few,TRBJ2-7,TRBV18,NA,TGTGCCAGCTCACGAGCGAGGCGCGACGAGCAGTACTTC,CASSRARRDEQYF
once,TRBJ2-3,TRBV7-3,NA,TGTGCCAGCAGCTTAGAGGCCGGGGATACGCAGTATTTT,CASSLEAGDTQYF
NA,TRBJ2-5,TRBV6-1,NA,TGTGCCAGCAGTACAATGGGGGTTGGAGAGACCCAGTACTTC,CASSTMGVGETQYF
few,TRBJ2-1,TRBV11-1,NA,TGTGCCAGCAGCTTAGGACAGGTCGCGGGTAATGAGCAGTTCTTC,CASSLGQVAGNEQFF
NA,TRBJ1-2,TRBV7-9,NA,TGTGCCATTCCAGGGGAAGGGTTATATGGCTACACCTTC,CAIPGEGLYGYTF
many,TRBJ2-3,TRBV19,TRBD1,TGTGCCAGTAGTGGACAGGCCCTCGATACGCAGTATTTT,CASSGQALDTQYF
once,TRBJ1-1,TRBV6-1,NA,TGTGCCAGCAGTATGGACACGGGAACAACTGAAGCTTTCTTT,CASSMDTGTTEAFF
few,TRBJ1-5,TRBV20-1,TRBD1,TGCAGTGCTCACCCCGGGACAGGGCTCAATCAGCCCCAGCATTTT,CSAHPGTGLNQPQHF
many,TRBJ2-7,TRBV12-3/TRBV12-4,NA,TGTGCCAGCAGTTTAGTTTACCCCGGCTACGAGCAGTACTTC,CASSLVYPGYEQYF
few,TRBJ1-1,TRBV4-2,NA,TGTGCCAGCAGTTGGGGGAAGAACACTGAAGCTTTCTTT,CASSWGKNTEAFF
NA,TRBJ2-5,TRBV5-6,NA,TGTGCCAGCAGTCGACAGGCCGAAGAGACCCAGTACTTC,CASSRQAEETQYF
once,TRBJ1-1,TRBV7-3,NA,TGTGCCAGCAACTTAGAAGGGACTGAAGCTTTCTTT,CASNLEGTEAFF
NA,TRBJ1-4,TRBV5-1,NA,TGCGCCAGCAGCTCATCACAGTCCCCTAATGAAAAACTGTTTTTT,CASSSSQSPNEKLFF
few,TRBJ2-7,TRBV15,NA,TGTGCCACCAGCCGACCCAGGGGCTCCGAGCAGTACTTC,CATSRPRGSEQYF
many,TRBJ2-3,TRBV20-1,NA,TGCAGTGCTAGTCGCCCTACCTCAGATACGCAGTATTTT,CSASRPTSDTQYF
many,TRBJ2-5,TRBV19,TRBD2,TGTGCCAGTAGCCAGGGACTAGCGAGGGAGACCCAGTACTTC,CASSQGLARETQYF
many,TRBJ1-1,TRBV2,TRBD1,TGTGCCAGCATCTCCAGGGACAGGGCCACTGAAGCTTTCTTT,CASISRDRATEAFF
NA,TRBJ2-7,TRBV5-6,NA,TGTGCCAGCAGCTACCGGGACCGGGTACGCTACGAGCAGTACTTC,CASSYRDRVRYEQYF
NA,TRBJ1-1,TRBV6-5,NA,TGTGCCAGCATTTCGGTGGGGGTTCGGAACACTGAAGCTTTCTTT,CASISVGVRNTEAFF